This T cell receptor beta chain was captured in a study of cytotoxic CD8 clonotypes in ibrutinib-treated CLL. Looking at the study overall: Treatment had run for a median approximately twelve months, range 6 to 36, when response samples were taken.

V lost 2 bases and J 4 bases, leaving 27 bases between the germline ends. The CDR3 loop spans 20 amino acids. Data came from immunoSEQ multiplex PCR; TCRdb stores just in-frame clones and leaves some out. The sample holds more than 300,000 clones, about 80% seen once. Sequences were derived from PBMCs, sampled before ibrutinib treatment. The rearrangement uses TRBV23-1 and TRBJ1-5; D unclear. TRBV23-1 is an ORF, and what it does is uncertain. The clonotype comes from a human donor with chronic lymphocytic leukemia. This CDR3 is CASSQNGLASRREVNQPQHF. CDR3 DNA: TGCGCCAGCAGTCAAAATGGCTTGGCCTCCCGGCGGGAGGTGAATCAGCCCCAGCATTTT.